These 28 T cell receptor beta chains were all obtained from the same sample, sequenced in a study of shared clonotypes between healthy human individuals. Clones were read by immunoSEQ multiplex PCR, and TCRdb kept only the in-frame ones, dropping some. The table includes roughly 2.2 million clones, about nine tenths detected once. The sample consisted of naive CD4+ T cells from PBMCs. Subset: CD45RA+ positively selected. Receptor source: a man aged 18 to 30 in good health. Some clones in this sample may be carry-over from other donors' samples.

This chain uses TRBV7-3 with TRBJ2-1; possibly TRBD2 for D (8 bases). V lost 4 bases and J 7 bases, leaving 35 bases between the germline ends. The CDR3 is 21 amino acids. Per the germline V gene, CDR1 is SGHTA and CDR2 is FQGTGA. The CDR3 is CASSSRSGRRGGLAGTNEQFF. CDR3 nucleotide sequence: TGTGCCAGCAGCTCCCGCTCTGGCCGTAGAGGGGGCCTAGCGGGTACGAATGAGCAGTTCTTC.

J is TRBJ1-3 and V is TRBV28, with a tentative D call TRBD1 (6 bases). Between the trimmed V and J ends, which lost 4 bases and 3 bases, there was a span of 10 bases. This CDR3 comprises 14 residues. Germline V gene sequence: CDR1 MDHEN, CDR2 SYDVKM. The CDR3: CASSWGAGGNTIYF. For the CDR3, the DNA is TGTGCCAGCAGTTGGGGGGCTGGTGGAAACACCATATATTTT.

The chain has TRBV10-3 and TRBJ1-2, with a weak D call TRBD1 (5 bases). From germline, CDR1 is ENHRY and CDR2 SYGVKD. This CDR3 is 13 amino acids long. Trimming removed 6 bases from V and 3 bases from J, with 11 bases in between. The chain's CDR3 is CAIRAGTDYGYTF. CDR3 coding DNA: TGTGCCATCAGAGCCGGGACGGACTATGGCTACACCTTC.

This sequence joins TRBV27 and TRBJ2-3; 8 positions agree with TRBD1. With V trimmed by 2 bases and J by 0 bases, 4 bases remained unmatched. Germline V gene lookup returns CDR1 MNHEY and CDR2 SMNVEV (reference sequence). The CDR3 totals 16 residues. The CDR3 loop is CASSLIRTGSTDTQYF. The CDR3 nucleotides are TGTGCCAGCAGTTTAATAAGGACAGGGAGCACAGATACGCAGTATTTT.

The chain links TRBV6-4 to TRBJ2-1; D ambiguous. Trimming cost V 0 bases and J 3 bases, with 9 bases left between them. Germline V gene data show CDR1 as MRHNA and CDR2 as SNTAGT. There are 15 residues in the CDR3. The CDR3 region is CASSDSGLNYNEQFF. Here the CDR3 DNA reads TGTGCCAGCAGTGACTCCGGGCTAAACTACAATGAGCAGTTCTTC.

J is TRBJ2-3 and V is TRBV7-3, with D possibly TRBD1 on 5 matching bases. This CDR3 has 16 residues. The germline gives CDR1 SGHTA, CDR2 FQGTGA. The ends were cut back, 0 bases at V and 2 bases at J, with 12 bases in the middle. CDR3 in amino acids: CASSLTQGWNTDTQYF. Written as DNA, the CDR3 is TGTGCCAGCAGCTTAACCCAGGGTTGGAACACAGATACGCAGTATTTT.

V and J are TRBV5-4 and TRBJ2-4; D is unclear. Between the trimmed V and J ends, which lost 4 bases and 9 bases, there was a span of 14 bases. This CDR3 has 13 amino acids. Germline CDR1 reads SGHNT; CDR2 reads YYREEE (reference sequence). The CDR3 loop reads CASSHDLLGIQYF. The CDR3 nucleotides read TGTGCCAGCAGCCACGACCTGCTAGGCATTCAGTACTTC.

Regarding this clone: This CDR3 is also generated by other DNA sequences in the sample. V gene TRBV28 combines with J gene TRBJ1-5; no reliable D call. This CDR3 is built from 15 residues. Germline V CDR1 and CDR2: MDHEN, SYDVKM. V lost 5 bases and J lost 2, with 13 bases in between. The CDR3 region has the DNA TGTGCCAGCAGTCGCCAATACACTCGCAATCAGCCCCAGCATTTT. It yields the protein CASSRQYTRNQPQHF.

This clone was counted a single time. The chain's CDR3 is CASSQEASTGRELAEQYF. The CDR3 region has the DNA TGTGCCAGCAGCCAAGAAGCCAGCACGGGACGGGAGCTCGCCGAGCAGTACTTC. The J gene is TRBJ2-7, the V gene TRBV4-2; D perhaps matches TRBD2 (6 bases). Germline-derived CDR1 and CDR2 are LGHNA and YNFKEQ. The V gene lost 0 bases and the J gene lost 6 bases, with 24 bases spanning the gap. This CDR3 comprises 18 residues.

The chain carries TRBV6-5 and TRBJ1-2; D perhaps matches TRBD1 (5 bases). This CDR3 is 14 amino acids long. Germline V lookup: CDR1 MNHEY, CDR2 SVGAGI. V was pared by 6 bases and J by 0 bases, with 11 bases between. The CDR3, as DNA: TGTGCCAGCAGCTTCGGGGGGTCTAACTATGGCTACACCTTC. This translates into CASSFGGSNYGYTF.

The V call is TRBV27, the J call TRBJ2-3, with D hard to call. Trimming pared 3 bases from V and 2 bases from J, leaving 9 bases between. CDR1 and CDR2 from the germline V gene are MNHEY and SMNVEV (reference sequence). The CDR3 runs 14 residues. CDR3 residues: CASSFLPNTDTQYF. The CDR3 bases are TGTGCCAGCAGTTTCCTGCCGAACACAGATACGCAGTATTTT.

The CDR3 protein is CASSSLTVREQYF. DNA for the CDR3: TGCGCCAGCAGCTCCCTGACAGTCCGGGAGCAGTACTTC. V and J are TRBV5-1 and TRBJ2-7; D may be TRBD1 (5 bases). The germline V gene encodes CDR1 SGHRS and CDR2 YFSETQ. Trimming stripped 3 bases from V and 7 bases from J, with 14 bases between. There are 13 residues in the CDR3.

The chain joins TRBV7-2 to TRBJ1-2; D unresolved. CDR1 is SGHTA, CDR2 FQGNSA, per germline. The CDR3 loop spans 16 amino acids. Trimming took 5 bases from V and 4 from J, leaving 20 bases between them. CDR3 sequence reads: CASSPYLSRASYGYTF. CDR3 bases: TGTGCCAGCAGCCCCTATTTGAGTCGGGCCTCCTATGGCTACACCTTC.

The rearrangement joins TRBV4-1 to TRBJ2-7; D ambiguous. Germline V gene sequence: CDR1 MGHRA, CDR2 YSYEKL. This CDR3 is 13 amino acids long. V shed 1 base and J shed 3 bases, with 7 bases lying between them. CDR3 nucleotide sequence: TGCGCCAGCAGCCAAGGGTACAGCTACGAGCAGTACTTC. Protein product: CASSQGYSYEQYF.

The gene calls are TRBV5-4 and TRBJ2-3; unclear D gene. This CDR3 has 14 amino acids. The ends were cut back, 2 bases at V and 2 bases at J, with 9 bases in the middle. CDR1 and CDR2 (germline): SGHNT, YYREEE (reference sequence). The CDR3 here is CASSLAPHTDTQYF. In DNA, the CDR3 is TGTGCCAGCAGCTTAGCGCCTCACACAGATACGCAGTATTTT.

The rearrangement joins TRBV5-1 to TRBJ2-1; D is perhaps TRBD1 or TRBD2 (5 bases each). Germline loops: CDR1 SGHRS, CDR2 YFSETQ. This CDR3 region has 20 residues. Trimming shortened V by 0 bases and J by 0 bases, and 22 bases separated the two germline ends. DNA of the CDR3: TGCGCCAGCAGCTTGGTCGGGGTGGGAGCGGCAGGGAGCTCCTACAATGAGCAGTTCTTC. Translated, it gives CASSLVGVGAAGSSYNEQFF.

The CDR3 nucleotides are TGTGCCAGCAGCTTCGGTCTATCCGCCGGTGAGCAGTTCTTC. This sequence encodes CASSFGLSAGEQFF. The chain is built from TRBV7-9 and TRBJ2-1; D uncertain. Germline-derived CDR1 and CDR2 are SEHNR and FQNEAQ (reference sequence). Trimming removed 3 bases from V and 9 bases from J, with 15 bases in between. There are 14 residues in the CDR3.

The V gene is TRBV6-5, the J gene TRBJ2-3, with TRBD2 as a possible D gene (6 bases). This CDR3 has 14 amino acids. Deletions cut 2 bases from V and 6 bases from J, with 12 bases between. Germline V lookup: CDR1 MNHEY, CDR2 SVGAGI. Here the CDR3 DNA reads TGTGCCAGCAGTTACGAGGCGGGGAAGGATACGCAGTATTTT. Amino acid sequence: CASSYEAGKDTQYF.

This clone was detected a few times. The sample has other DNA sequences that encode this CDR3 too. The J gene is TRBJ2-1, the V gene TRBV5-1; tentative D call: TRBD2 (6 bases). The CDR3 runs to 14 residues. CDR1 is SGHRS, CDR2 YFSETQ, per germline. Trimming pared 3 bases from V and 0 bases from J, leaving 7 bases between. CDR3: CASSWGDSYNEQFF. Here the CDR3 DNA reads TGCGCCAGCAGCTGGGGGGACTCCTACAATGAGCAGTTCTTC.

The V and J genes are TRBV27 and TRBJ1-1, with 7 bases lining up with TRBD1. Germline loops: CDR1 MNHEY, CDR2 SMNVEV (reference sequence). The CDR3 covers 15 residues. V trimming: 4 bases; J trimming: 6 bases; junction bases outside the gene matches: 11. Here the CDR3 DNA reads TGTGCCAGCAGTTCCTTAAACAGGGGAAAGGCTGAAGCTTTCTTT. Protein product: CASSSLNRGKAEAFF.

The chain joins TRBV7-9 to TRBJ1-4, with TRBD1 as a possible D gene (6 bases). With 5 bases removed from V and 8 bases from J, the gap between germline ends came to 15 bases. The CDR3 is 14 residues long. Per the germline V gene, CDR1 is SEHNR and CDR2 is FQNEAQ (reference sequence). CDR3 nucleotides: TGTGCCAGCAGCCGTGGACAGTTAAACGAAAAACTGTTTTTT. Its translation is CASSRGQLNEKLFF.

The chain recombines TRBV2 with TRBJ1-2; TRBD1 matches 9 bases. J gave up 2 bases and V 7 bases, and 8 bases lay outside the gene matches. The CDR3 runs to 15 residues. Germline loops: CDR1 SNHLY, CDR2 FYNNEI. The CDR3 DNA reads as TGTGCCAGCACCGAACGGGACAGGGCAAACTATGGCTACACCTTC. Translating it yields CASTERDRANYGYTF.

The rearrangement uses TRBV5-6 and TRBJ1-1; tentatively, D is TRBD1 (5 bases). V lost 0 bases, J lost 1 base, and 10 bases lay in between. The CDR3 has 15 amino acids. Looked up from germline, CDR1 is SGHDT and CDR2 is YYEEEE. CDR3 sequence (DNA): TGTGCCAGCAGCTTGGTGGGGGAGGGGAACACTGAAGCTTTCTTT. This codes for CASSLVGEGNTEAFF.

V usage is TRBV29-1 and J usage is TRBJ2-1, with 13 bases that match TRBD2. Germline V gene sequence: CDR1 SQVTM, CDR2 ANQGSEA. The CDR3 has 14 residues. Losses at the gene ends were 5 bases for V and 4 bases for J; bases not matched to a gene: 2. The CDR3 here is CSVRTSGSYNEQFF. The CDR3 coding sequence is TGCAGCGTTCGGACTAGCGGGAGTTACAATGAGCAGTTCTTC.

This chain joins TRBV28 and TRBJ1-2, with 7 bases fitting TRBD1. Trimming removed 1 base from V and 7 bases from J; junction bases left unmatched: 9. The CDR3 spans 15 residues. Looked up from germline, CDR1 is MDHEN and CDR2 is SYDVKM. In DNA, the CDR3 is TGTGCCAGCAGTTTATTGGAGGGGGCGGTAGGTGGCTACACCTTC. Translation gives CASSLLEGAVGGYTF.

This clone was observed a handful of times. The genes are TRBV6-5 and TRBJ1-1; D call uncertain. Trimming removed 8 bases from V and 0 bases from J, with 13 bases in between. The germline gives CDR1 MNHEY, CDR2 SVGAGI. There are 14 residues in the CDR3. The CDR3 nucleotides are TGTGCCAGCGTGGGTAAAGGGCTGAACACTGAAGCTTTCTTT. It codes for CASVGKGLNTEAFF.

To note about this clone: The same CDR3 also results from other DNA sequences found in this sample. The gene calls are TRBV11-3 and TRBJ1-1; 9 bases match TRBD1. The CDR3 runs to 15 residues. Germline V gene lookup returns CDR1 SGHNT and CDR2 YENEEA. V trimming: 5 bases; J trimming: 1 base; junction bases outside the gene matches: 5. CDR3 coding DNA: TGTGCCAGCAGCCCTGGACAGGGGACGAACACTGAAGCTTTCTTT. Its protein product is CASSPGQGTNTEAFF.

About this clone: The same CDR3 can be traced to other DNA sequences in this sample. The V gene is TRBV6-1, the J gene TRBJ2-7; no clear D. There are 12 residues in the CDR3. Germline V CDR1 and CDR2: MNHNS, SASEGT. Trimming took 1 base from V and 4 from J, leaving 5 bases between them. The CDR3 loop is CASSEGGYEQYF. In nucleotides, the CDR3 is TGTGCCAGCAGTGAAGGGGGATACGAGCAGTACTTC.